This T cell receptor beta chain was captured by sequencing in a study of T cell responses to AZD1222 COVID-19 vaccine. The method was immunoSEQ multiplex PCR; TCRdb's version includes in-frame clones alone and lacks a portion of them. The table records 150,000 to 200,000 clones, less than 95% of them present only once. The CDR3 extends over 16 amino acids. Germline CDR1 SEHNR, CDR2 FQNEAQ (reference sequence). V was pared by 5 bases and J by 0 bases, with 6 bases of the junction left unmatched. The chain carries TRBV7-9 and TRBJ1-4, with TRBD1 matching over 7 bases. Here the sequenced sample was peripheral blood, taken 28 days after the second AZD1222 dose. This TCR was sampled from an adult who received the AZD1222 COVID-19 vaccine. The CDR3 spells CASSDGTATTNEKLFF. DNA for the CDR3: TGTGCCAGCAGCGATGGGACAGCTACAACTAATGAAAAACTGTTTTTT.